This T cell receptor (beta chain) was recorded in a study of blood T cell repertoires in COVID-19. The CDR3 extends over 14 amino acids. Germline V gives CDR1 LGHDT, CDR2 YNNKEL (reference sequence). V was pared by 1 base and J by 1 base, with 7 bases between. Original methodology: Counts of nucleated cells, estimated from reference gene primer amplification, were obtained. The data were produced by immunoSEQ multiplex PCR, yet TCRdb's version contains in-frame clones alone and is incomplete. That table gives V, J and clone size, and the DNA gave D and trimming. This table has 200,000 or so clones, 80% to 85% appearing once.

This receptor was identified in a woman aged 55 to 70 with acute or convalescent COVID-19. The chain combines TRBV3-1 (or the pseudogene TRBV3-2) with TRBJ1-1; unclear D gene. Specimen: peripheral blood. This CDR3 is CASSQGVPNTEAFF. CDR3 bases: TGTGCCAGCAGCCAAGGAGTCCCGAACACTGAAGCTTTCTTT.